The 18 T cell receptor beta chains below come from one sample, sequenced in a study of cytomegalovirus exposure and HLA in healthy donors. Primers included in the PCR were 60 Vbeta and 13 Jbeta primers. Sequencing was performed with immunoSEQ multiplex PCR; in TCRdb, only in-frame clones are kept and a portion is missing. The data show 100,000 to 120,000 clones, with 75% to 85% seen just once and approximately 2% held by the top ten. Input material: PBMCs. Receptors were obtained from a man aged 25 to 40 in good health and CMV-seronegative.

This chain uses TRBV27 with TRBJ2-7, with D perhaps TRBD1 (6 bases). V gave up 0 bases and J gave up 5 bases, with 11 bases separating them. The CDR3 runs 14 residues. CDR1 is MNHEY and CDR2 is SMNVEV in the germline V gene (reference sequence). CDR3 protein: CASSLSKQGNEQYF. The CDR3 nucleotides read TGTGCCAGCAGTTTATCCAAACAGGGCAACGAGCAGTACTTC.

The rearrangement joins TRBV18 to TRBJ1-5, with D possibly TRBD1 on 5 matching bases. The V end lost 3 bases, the J end lost 3 bases, and 9 bases lay between the germline ends. There are 14 residues in the CDR3. From germline, CDR1 is KGHSH and CDR2 LQKENI. In DNA, the CDR3 is TGTGCCAGCTCACCCCAACAGGACAATCAGCCCCAGCATTTT. Translating it yields CASSPQQDNQPQHF. Based on the CDR3 plus reference TRBV18 and TRBJ1-5, the full variable domain is NAGVMQNPRHLVRRRGQEARLRCSPMKGHSHVYWYRQLPEEGLKFMVYLQKENIIDESGMPKERFSAEFPKEGPSILRIQQVVRGDSAAYFCASSPQQDNQPQHFGDGTRLSIL.

This clone was observed once. The chain carries TRBV7-7 and TRBJ2-5; 7 nucleotides align to TRBD2. CDR3 length: 15 amino acids. Looked up from germline, CDR1 is SSHAT and CDR2 is FNYEAQ (reference sequence). V shed 5 bases and J 5 bases; nucleotides not matched to a gene: 11. CDR3 protein: CASSPNGLGVETQYF. CDR3 coding DNA: TGTGCCAGCAGCCCTAACGGACTAGGGGTCGAGACCCAGTACTTC.

This clone was seen a few times. This chain joins TRBV6-5 and TRBJ1-5; no definite D call. The V and J ends lost 2 bases and 7 bases respectively, with 9 bases between them. This CDR3 region has 13 residues. Per the germline V gene, CDR1 is MNHEY and CDR2 is SVGAGI. This chain's CDR3 is CASSYRGGQPQHF. CDR3 DNA: TGTGCCAGCAGTTACCGCGGCGGGCAGCCCCAGCATTTT.

The chain links TRBV6-6 to TRBJ2-2; 7 bases match TRBD1. The CDR3 extends over 14 amino acids. J was trimmed by 1 base and V by 10 bases; bases with no gene match: 6. Germline V gene lookup returns CDR1 MNHNY and CDR2 SVGAGI (reference sequence). The CDR3 loop is CATATGLNTGELFF. CDR3 DNA: TGTGCCACCGCGACAGGGCTGAACACCGGGGAGCTGTTTTTT.

The CDR3 protein is CASSWRFTGNTEAFF. The DNA of the CDR3 is TGTGCCAGCAGCTGGCGGTTCACAGGGAACACTGAAGCTTTCTTT. The V gene is TRBV5-6, the J gene TRBJ1-1; D is possibly TRBD1 (5 bases). The CDR3 sequence is 15 residues long. Per germline, CDR1 SGHDT and CDR2 YYEEEE. Trimming left V 3 bases short and J 1 base short, with 13 bases between.

The CDR3 loop reads CASSPPGNEQYF. The CDR3 DNA reads as TGCGCCAGCAGCCCCCCAGGGAACGAGCAGTACTTC. V usage is TRBV5-1 and J usage is TRBJ2-7, with D perhaps matching TRBD1 (5 bases). Germline V gene sequence: CDR1 SGHRS, CDR2 YFSETQ. CDR3 size: 12 residues. V was clipped by 4 bases and J by 5 bases, with 10 bases between them.

The chain carries TRBV5-1 and TRBJ2-5, with D tentatively TRBD2 (6 bases). Germline V lookup: CDR1 SGHRS, CDR2 YFSETQ. The CDR3 has 15 amino acids. V was trimmed by 4 bases and J by 5 bases, leaving 18 bases between them. In nucleotides, the CDR3 is TGCGCCAGCAGCCTGCAGGAGGGGTCCTGGGAGACCCAGTACTTC. The encoded protein is CASSLQEGSWETQYF.

The chain is built from TRBV7-8 and TRBJ2-1, with TRBD2 identical over 10 bases. V was pared by 4 bases and J by 5 bases, with 8 bases of the junction left unmatched. CDR3 length equals 16 residues. The germline V gene encodes CDR1 SGHVS and CDR2 FQNEAQ. CDR3 loop: CASSSWTSGADNEQFF. As DNA, the CDR3 is TGTGCCAGCAGCTCCTGGACTAGCGGAGCCGACAATGAGCAGTTCTTC.

This rearrangement joins TRBV9 to TRBJ1-1; D is unclear. The CDR3 has 13 residues. The germline V and J ends were trimmed by 2 bases and 0 bases, with 5 bases remaining between them. Germline loops: CDR1 SGDLS, CDR2 YYNGEE. Here the CDR3 DNA reads TGTGCCAGCAGCGTTTTCATGAACACTGAAGCTTTCTTT. Its protein product is CASSVFMNTEAFF.

The rearrangement uses TRBV30 and TRBJ2-7; D perhaps matches TRBD1 (5 bases). The germline gives CDR1 GTSNPN, CDR2 SVGIG (reference sequence). The V end lost 2 bases, the J end lost 2 bases, and 7 bases lay between the germline ends. The CDR3 length is 12 residues. CDR3 protein: CAWSTGPYEQYF. The CDR3, as DNA: TGTGCCTGGAGTACAGGTCCCTACGAGCAGTACTTC.

The V gene is TRBV4-3, the J gene TRBJ2-1; 8 bases agree with TRBD2. This CDR3 has 15 amino acids. V trimming: 0 bases; J trimming: 4 bases; junction bases outside the gene matches: 2. Germline CDR1 LGHNA, CDR2 YSLEER. The CDR3 region has the DNA TGCGCCAGCAGCCAAGAACTAGCGGCTTACAATGAGCAGTTCTTC. Its protein is CASSQELAAYNEQFF.

V gene TRBV5-4 combines with J gene TRBJ2-7; the D is unclear. Deletions cut 0 bases from V and 0 bases from J, with 13 bases between. Germline lookup yields CDR1 SGHNT and CDR2 YYREEE (reference sequence). The CDR3 is 16 residues long. CDR3 region: CASSLGPSVSSYEQYF. The DNA for the CDR3 is TGTGCCAGCAGCTTGGGCCCTTCGGTATCCTCCTACGAGCAGTACTTC.

The chain joins TRBV19 to TRBJ1-5, with unresolved D. CDR1 is LNHDA and CDR2 is SQIVND in the germline V gene (reference sequence). The CDR3 loop spans 13 amino acids. The V end lost 3 bases, the J end lost 6 bases, and 9 bases lay between the germline ends. The CDR3 coding sequence is TGTGCCAGTAGTATGAGTTTAACTCAGCCCCAGCATTTT. It encodes CASSMSLTQPQHF.

The V gene is TRBV6-6, the J gene TRBJ1-4; 11 positions match TRBD1. CDR3 length: 14 residues. Germline values: CDR1 MNHNY, CDR2 SVGAGI (reference sequence). V was clipped by 5 bases and J by 5 bases; unmatched bases: 1. DNA for the CDR3: TGTGCCAGCAGTAGGGACAGGGGGAATGAAAAACTGTTTTTT. Protein product: CASSRDRGNEKLFF.

The chain links TRBV6-1 to TRBJ2-2; TRBD2 matches 9 bases. Germline V gene lookup returns CDR1 MNHNS and CDR2 SASEGT. This CDR3 has 14 residues. The V and J ends lost 6 bases and 5 bases, in that order; junction bases with no gene match: 4. In DNA, the CDR3 is TGTGCCAGCAGGGGGCTAGCGGGAACCGGGGAGCTGTTTTTT. This sequence encodes CASRGLAGTGELFF.

J is TRBJ2-5 and V is TRBV5-4, with TRBD1 identical over 9 bases. The ends lost 4 bases at V and 7 bases at J; junction bases unmatched: 8. CDR3 length equals 14 residues. Germline CDR1 and CDR2: SGHNT and YYREEE (reference sequence). CDR3: CASSEGTGMGTQYF. CDR3 sequence (DNA): TGTGCCAGCAGCGAGGGGACAGGGATGGGGACCCAGTACTTC.

This clone turned up a few times. The CDR3 here is CASSLRGDSYGYTF. For the CDR3, the DNA is TGTGCCAGCAGCTTGAGGGGGGACAGCTATGGCTACACCTTC. This rearrangement joins TRBV5-8 to TRBJ1-2; 7 bases align to TRBD1. The ends lost 1 base at V and 4 bases at J; junction bases unmatched: 4. The CDR3 covers 14 residues. Germline CDR1 reads SGHTS; CDR2 reads YDEGEE.